The rows below give T cell receptor beta chains drawn from one sample of a study of cytomegalovirus exposure and HLA in healthy donors. Repertoires were generated with immunoSEQ multiplex PCR, while TCRdb's copy carries only in-frame clones and drops some. This table holds 170,000 or so clones, approximately 80% found once. The sequenced sample consisted of PBMCs. The receptors were sampled from a boy aged 10-17 years in good health and CMV-seronegative. Each CDR3 is given without its conserved first and last residue.

CDR3aa: ASSLVSGAEAF; v_gene: TRBV5-6; j_gene: TRBJ1-1
CDR3aa: ASSSRRDRGETQY; v_gene: TRBV7-8; j_gene: TRBJ2-5
CDR3aa: ASSVGQGWTEAF; v_gene: TRBV27; j_gene: TRBJ1-1
CDR3aa: ASNRGLAGGKNIQY; v_gene: TRBV2; j_gene: TRBJ2-4
CDR3aa: ASSLSEINEQF; v_gene: TRBV27; j_gene: TRBJ2-1
CDR3aa: ASRPTTGIYGYT; v_gene: TRBV27; j_gene: TRBJ1-2
CDR3aa: ASSLWTGNSPLH; v_gene: TRBV11-2; j_gene: TRBJ1-6
CDR3aa: ASGNTGDTEAF; v_gene: TRBV19; j_gene: TRBJ1-1
CDR3aa: AIRGTGTVGYT; v_gene: TRBV10-3; j_gene: TRBJ1-2
CDR3aa: ASIRGEGAREQF; v_gene: TRBV6-1; j_gene: TRBJ2-1
CDR3aa: ASSKGQGAYNEQF; v_gene: TRBV19; j_gene: TRBJ2-1
CDR3aa: ASSLGLAGVYTGELF; v_gene: TRBV4-1; j_gene: TRBJ2-2
CDR3aa: ASSVIDSVGYT; v_gene: TRBV19; j_gene: TRBJ1-2
CDR3aa: ATSRDWERAETQY; v_gene: TRBV15; j_gene: TRBJ2-5
CDR3aa: AWSNPLGGGSETQY; v_gene: TRBV30; j_gene: TRBJ2-5
CDR3aa: ASSADRGHTGELF; v_gene: TRBV6-1; j_gene: TRBJ2-2
CDR3aa: ASILDTQY; v_gene: TRBV9; j_gene: TRBJ2-3